This TCR beta chain stems from a study of cytomegalovirus exposure and HLA in healthy donors. Whole-study results and caveats: In a later analysis, a genetic analysis reported fewer productive-TCR N-insertions in an Asian-associated ancestry cluster than the cohort average.

V trimming: 6 bases; J trimming: 3 bases; junction bases outside the gene matches: 7. The CDR3 consists of 13 residues. Germline CDR1 is SQVTM and CDR2 is ANQGSEA. In the case of this clone: Its antigen is not identified.

It was with 60 Vbeta and 13 Jbeta primers that the PCR ran. TCRdb's copy holds only in-frame clones and misses some; the assay was immunoSEQ multiplex PCR. The sample includes roughly 84,000 clones. This chain uses TRBV29-1 with TRBJ2-7, with 8 bases fitting TRBD2. Material for sequencing was PBMCs. The receptor comes from a man in his fifties in good health and CMV-seronegative. The chain's CDR3 is CSVAAGGHYEQYF. CDR3 DNA sequence: TGCAGCGTCGCTGCGGGGGGCCACTACGAGCAGTACTTC.